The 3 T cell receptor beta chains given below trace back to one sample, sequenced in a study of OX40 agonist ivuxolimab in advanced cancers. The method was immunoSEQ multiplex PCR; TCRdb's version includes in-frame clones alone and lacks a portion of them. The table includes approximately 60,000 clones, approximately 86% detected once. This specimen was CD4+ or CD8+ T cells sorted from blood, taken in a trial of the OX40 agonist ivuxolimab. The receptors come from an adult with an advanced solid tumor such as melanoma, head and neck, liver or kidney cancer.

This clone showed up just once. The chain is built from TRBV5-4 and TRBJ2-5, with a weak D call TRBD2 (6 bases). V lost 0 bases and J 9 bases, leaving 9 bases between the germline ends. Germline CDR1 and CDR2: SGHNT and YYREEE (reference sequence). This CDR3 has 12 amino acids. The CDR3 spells CASSLERGSQYF. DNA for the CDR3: TGTGCCAGCAGCTTGGAACGGGGGTCCCAGTACTTC.

CDR3 sequence: CASSPRTGGSSNTEAFF. The CDR3 DNA sequence: TGTGCCAGCAGCCCACGGACAGGGGGCAGCTCGAACACTGAAGCTTTCTTT. The chain links TRBV11-2 to TRBJ1-1; 11 bases fit TRBD1. Germline V lookup: CDR1 SGHAT, CDR2 FQNNGV. The junction had 9 bases not matched to a gene; V was cut back by 5 bases and J by 1 base. CDR3 length: 17 residues.

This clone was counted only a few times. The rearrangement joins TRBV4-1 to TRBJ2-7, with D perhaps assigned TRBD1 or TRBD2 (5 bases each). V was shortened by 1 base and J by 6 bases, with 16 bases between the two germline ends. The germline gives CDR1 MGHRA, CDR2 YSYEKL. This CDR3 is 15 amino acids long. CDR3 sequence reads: CASSQGLRGRGEQYF. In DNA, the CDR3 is TGCGCCAGCAGCCAAGGGTTAAGGGGTCGGGGCGAGCAGTACTTC.